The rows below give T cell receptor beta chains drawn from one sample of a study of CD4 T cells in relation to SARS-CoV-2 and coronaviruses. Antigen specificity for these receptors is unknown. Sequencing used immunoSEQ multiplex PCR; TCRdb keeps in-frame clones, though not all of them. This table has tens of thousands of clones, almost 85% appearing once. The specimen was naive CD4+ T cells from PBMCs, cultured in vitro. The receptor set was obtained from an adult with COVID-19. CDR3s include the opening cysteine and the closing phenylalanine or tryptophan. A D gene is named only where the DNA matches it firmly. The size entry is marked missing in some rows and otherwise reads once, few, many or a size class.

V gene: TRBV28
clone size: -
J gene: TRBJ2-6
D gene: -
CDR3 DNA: TGTGCCAGCTTTTCAAGCTCTGGGGCCAACGTCCTGACTTTC
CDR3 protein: CASFSSSGANVLTF

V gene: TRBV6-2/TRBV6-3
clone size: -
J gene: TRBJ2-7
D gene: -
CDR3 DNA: TGTGCCAGCAGCATCCTATCGGTGGTCTCCTACGAGCAGTACTTC
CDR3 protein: CASSILSVVSYEQYF

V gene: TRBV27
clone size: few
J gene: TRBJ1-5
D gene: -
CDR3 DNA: TGTGCCAGCAGTTCTATCGCCCGGGGGGATAGCAATCAGCCCCAGCATTTT
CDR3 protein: CASSSIARGDSNQPQHF

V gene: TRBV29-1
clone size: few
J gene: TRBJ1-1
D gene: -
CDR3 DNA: TGCAGCGTTAACAGGGAATCAGAAGCTTTCTTT
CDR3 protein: CSVNRESEAFF

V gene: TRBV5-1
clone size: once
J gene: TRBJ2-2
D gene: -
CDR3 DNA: TGCGCCAGCAGCTTGCCAGCGGGCGCCGGGGAGCTGTTTTTT
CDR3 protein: CASSLPAGAGELFF

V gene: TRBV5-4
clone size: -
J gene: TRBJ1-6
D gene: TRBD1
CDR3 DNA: TGTGCCAGCAGCCTGAGACCTGACAGGGGTAATTCACCCCTCCACTTT
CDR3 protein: CASSLRPDRGNSPLHF

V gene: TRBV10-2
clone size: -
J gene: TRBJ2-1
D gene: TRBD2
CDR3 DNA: TGCGCCAGCCGTAGACTAGCGGGCAACAATGAGCAGTTCTTC
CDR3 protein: CASRRLAGNNEQFF

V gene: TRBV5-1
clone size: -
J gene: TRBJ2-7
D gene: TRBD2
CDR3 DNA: TGCGCCAGCAGCTCCCTAGCGGGGAGCTCCTACGAGCAGTACTTC
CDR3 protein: CASSSLAGSSYEQYF

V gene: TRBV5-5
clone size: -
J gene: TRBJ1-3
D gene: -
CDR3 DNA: TGTGCCAGCAGCCAGGGACACTTCTCTGGAAACACCATATATTTT
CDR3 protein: CASSQGHFSGNTIYF

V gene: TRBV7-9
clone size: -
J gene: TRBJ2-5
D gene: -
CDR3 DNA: TGTGCCAGCACGTTTAGCGGAGCCCAAGAGACCCAGTACTTC
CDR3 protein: CASTFSGAQETQYF

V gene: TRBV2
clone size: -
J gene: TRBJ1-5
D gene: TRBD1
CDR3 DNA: TGTGCCAGCAGTATTACAGGGGCGAGCCAGCCCCAGCATTTT
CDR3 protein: CASSITGASQPQHF

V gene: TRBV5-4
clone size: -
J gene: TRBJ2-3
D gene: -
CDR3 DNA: TGTGCCAGCAGCTTAAAACTAGATGGTTCAGATACGCAGTATTTT
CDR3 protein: CASSLKLDGSDTQYF

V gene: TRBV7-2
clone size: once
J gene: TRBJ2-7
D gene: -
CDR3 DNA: TGTGCCAGCAGCTTAGGCCGGGACTCCTACGAGCAGTACTTC
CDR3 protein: CASSLGRDSYEQYF

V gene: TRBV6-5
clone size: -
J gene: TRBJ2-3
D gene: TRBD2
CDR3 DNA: TGTGCCAGCCGTAGGGCGGGAGGGCAAGATACGCAGTATTTT
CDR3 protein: CASRRAGGQDTQYF

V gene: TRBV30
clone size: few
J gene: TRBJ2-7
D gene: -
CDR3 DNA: TGTGCCTGGAGTAGGTTGGGGGCCGTTTTGGACGAGCAGTACTTC
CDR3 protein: CAWSRLGAVLDEQYF

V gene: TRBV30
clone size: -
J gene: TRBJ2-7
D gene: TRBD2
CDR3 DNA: TGTGCCTGGACACCGGGACTAGCCTACGAGCAGTACTTC
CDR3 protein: CAWTPGLAYEQYF

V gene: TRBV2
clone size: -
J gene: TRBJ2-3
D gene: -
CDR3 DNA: TGTGCCACCATGGGGGACATTTCCACGCAGTATTTT
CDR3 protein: CATMGDISTQYF

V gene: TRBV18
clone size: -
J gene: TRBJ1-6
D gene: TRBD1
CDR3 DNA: TGTGCCAGCTCACCCATGGAGCAGGGGGGCTTCGTTAATTCACCCCTCCACTTT
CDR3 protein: CASSPMEQGGFVNSPLHF

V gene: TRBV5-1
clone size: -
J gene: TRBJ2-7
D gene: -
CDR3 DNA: TGCGCCAGCAGCTTAAAACAGGGTTCGGCCTACGAGCAGTACTTC
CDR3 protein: CASSLKQGSAYEQYF

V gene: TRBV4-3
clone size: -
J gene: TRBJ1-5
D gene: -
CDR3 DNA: TGCGCCAGCAGCCAAGATCGGATGGGTAGCAATCAGCCCCAGCATTTT
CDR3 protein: CASSQDRMGSNQPQHF

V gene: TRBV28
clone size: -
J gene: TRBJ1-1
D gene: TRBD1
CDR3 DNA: TGTGCCAGCAACATACCACAGGGGGAGAACACTGAAGCTTTCTTT
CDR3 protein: CASNIPQGENTEAFF

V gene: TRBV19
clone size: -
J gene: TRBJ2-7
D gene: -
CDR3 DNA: TGTGCCAGTAGTCTATCTAGCGCCTCCGCGGAGCAGTACTTC
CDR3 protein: CASSLSSASAEQYF

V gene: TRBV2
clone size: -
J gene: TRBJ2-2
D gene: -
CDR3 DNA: TGTGCCAGCGTCTGGCAAATAAACACCGGGGAGCTGTTTTTT
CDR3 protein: CASVWQINTGELFF

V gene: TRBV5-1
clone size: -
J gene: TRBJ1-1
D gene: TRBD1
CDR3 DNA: TGCGCCAGCAGCTTTCGCACAGGGGATACTGAAGCTTTCTTT
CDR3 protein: CASSFRTGDTEAFF

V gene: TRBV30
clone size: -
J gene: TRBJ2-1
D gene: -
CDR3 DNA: TGTGCCTGGAGTATTCCGGGGGTAGCTTTCAATGAGCAGTTCTTC
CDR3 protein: CAWSIPGVAFNEQFF

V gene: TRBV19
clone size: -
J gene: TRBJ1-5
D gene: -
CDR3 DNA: TGTGCCAGTAGTATTATTGCTCCGAACAATCAGCCCCAGCATTTT
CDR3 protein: CASSIIAPNNQPQHF

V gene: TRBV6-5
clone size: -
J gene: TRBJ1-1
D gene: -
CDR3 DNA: TGTGCCAGCCAGGAAGGCACTGAAGCTTTCTTT
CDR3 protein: CASQEGTEAFF

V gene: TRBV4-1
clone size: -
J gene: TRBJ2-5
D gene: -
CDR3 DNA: TGCGCCAGCAGCCTACGCGGCCGAGACCAAGAGACCCAGTACTTC
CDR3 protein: CASSLRGRDQETQYF

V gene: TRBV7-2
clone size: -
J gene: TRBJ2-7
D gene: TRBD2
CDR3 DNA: TGTGCCAGCAGCTCGGCCGGGACTAGCGCCTACGAGCAGTACTTC
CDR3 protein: CASSSAGTSAYEQYF

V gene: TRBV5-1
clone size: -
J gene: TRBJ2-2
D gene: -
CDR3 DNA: TGCGCCAGCAGCTTGGGCGCCGCGAACACCGGGGAGCTGTTTTTT
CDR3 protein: CASSLGAANTGELFF

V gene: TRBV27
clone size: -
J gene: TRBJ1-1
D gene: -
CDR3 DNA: TGTGCCAGCACCAAGCTAGTCAGGGGCCAGCCGGACACTGAAGCTTTCTTT
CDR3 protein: CASTKLVRGQPDTEAFF

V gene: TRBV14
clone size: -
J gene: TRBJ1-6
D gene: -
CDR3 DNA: TGTGCCAGCAGCCAAGGTCCGACTAATTCACCCCTCCACTTT
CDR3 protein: CASSQGPTNSPLHF

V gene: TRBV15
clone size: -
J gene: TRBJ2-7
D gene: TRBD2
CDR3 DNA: TGTGCCACCAGCAGAGGAGTAGAGCGGGGGGCCTACGAGCAGTACTTC
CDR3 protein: CATSRGVERGAYEQYF

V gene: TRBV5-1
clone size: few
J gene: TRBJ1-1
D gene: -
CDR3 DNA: TGCGCCAGCAGCTTGGGTACGATGGACACTGAAGCTTTCTTT
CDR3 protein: CASSLGTMDTEAFF

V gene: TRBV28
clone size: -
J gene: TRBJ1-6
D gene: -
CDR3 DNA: TGTGCCAGCAGTTTATTAGAATCAAGGGGCGCGGGTAATTCACCCCTCCACTTT
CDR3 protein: CASSLLESRGAGNSPLHF

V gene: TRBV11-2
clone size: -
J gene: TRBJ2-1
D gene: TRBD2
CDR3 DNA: TGTGCCAGCAGCTTCGGCGGGAGTAGGTATGAGCAGTTCTTC
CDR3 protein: CASSFGGSRYEQFF

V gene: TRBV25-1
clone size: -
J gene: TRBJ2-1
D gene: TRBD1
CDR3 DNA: TGTGCCAGCAGTGACCTAGGGGACAGGGGGCCTGAGCAGTTCTTC
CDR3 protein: CASSDLGDRGPEQFF

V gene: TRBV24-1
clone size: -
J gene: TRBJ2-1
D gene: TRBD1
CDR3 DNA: TGTGCCACCAGCACCACCGGGACAGGGGACAATGAGCAGTTCTTC
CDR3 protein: CATSTTGTGDNEQFF

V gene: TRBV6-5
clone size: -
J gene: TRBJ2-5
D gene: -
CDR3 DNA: TGTGCCAGCAGTTTAGCGGTACCCCCCACAGAGACCCAGTACTTC
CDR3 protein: CASSLAVPPTETQYF

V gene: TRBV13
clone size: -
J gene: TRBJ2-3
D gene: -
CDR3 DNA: TGTGCCAGCAGCTTCCGGGGAACTACAGATACGCAGTATTTT
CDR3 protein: CASSFRGTTDTQYF